This is a list of T cell receptor beta chains from one sample in a study of blood T cell repertoires in COVID-19. Produced via immunoSEQ multiplex PCR; TCRdb's table is partial and in-frame only. The sample carries approximately 120,000 clones, approximately 80% recorded once. Source material: peripheral blood. The source is a man in his 60s with acute or convalescent COVID-19. Both conserved end residues are part of each CDR3. The order of the fields is J gene, clone size, D gene, V gene, CDR3 length, CDR3 protein, CDR3 DNA. D genes are given only for firm matches. Expanded clones get a size class; other rows say once, few or many, or leave the size out.

>TRBJ2-7|NA|TRBD2|TRBV6-6|13
CASTRLAGYEQYF
TGTGCCAGCACCAGACTAGCGGGCTACGAGCAGTACTTC
>TRBJ1-2|NA|TRBD1|TRBV11-2|16
CASSLQGQGGLYGYTF
TGTGCCAGCAGCCTACAGGGACAGGGGGGCCTCTATGGCTACACCTTC
>TRBJ2-7|once|NA|TRBV2|13
CASSGGGWDEQYF
TGTGCCAGCTCTGGCGGGGGCTGGGATGAGCAGTACTTC
>TRBJ2-1|NA|NA|TRBV30|16
CAWRRLGAQGIDEQFF
TGTGCCTGGAGACGTTTAGGGGCACAGGGTATTGATGAGCAGTTCTTC
>TRBJ2-2|NA|TRBD2|TRBV24-1|17
CATSGLAGGRDTGELFF
TGTGCCACCAGCGGACTAGCGGGAGGTCGGGACACCGGGGAGCTGTTTTTT
>TRBJ1-1|few|NA|TRBV3-1/TRBV3-2|11
CASSQDWSRDF
TGTGCCAGCAGCCAAGATTGGTCCCGGGACTTT
>TRBJ1-1|NA|NA|TRBV9|13
CASSVRPGTEAFF
TGTGCCAGCAGCGTACGCCCAGGGACTGAAGCTTTCTTT
>TRBJ2-1|NA|TRBD1|TRBV5-5|15
CASSLPGQRSHEQFF
TGTGCCAGCAGCTTGCCGGGACAGCGGAGCCATGAGCAGTTCTTC
>TRBJ1-1|NA|NA|TRBV27|14
CASRRQNMNTEAFF
TGTGCCAGCAGAAGACAGAACATGAACACTGAAGCTTTCTTT
>TRBJ2-7|NA|NA|TRBV4-1|14
CASSHQPGGYEQYF
TGCGCCAGCAGCCATCAGCCCGGGGGATACGAGCAGTACTTC
>TRBJ1-2|NA|TRBD1|TRBV2|14
CASSPTGVDYGYTF
TGTGCCAGCAGTCCTACAGGGGTTGACTATGGCTACACCTTC